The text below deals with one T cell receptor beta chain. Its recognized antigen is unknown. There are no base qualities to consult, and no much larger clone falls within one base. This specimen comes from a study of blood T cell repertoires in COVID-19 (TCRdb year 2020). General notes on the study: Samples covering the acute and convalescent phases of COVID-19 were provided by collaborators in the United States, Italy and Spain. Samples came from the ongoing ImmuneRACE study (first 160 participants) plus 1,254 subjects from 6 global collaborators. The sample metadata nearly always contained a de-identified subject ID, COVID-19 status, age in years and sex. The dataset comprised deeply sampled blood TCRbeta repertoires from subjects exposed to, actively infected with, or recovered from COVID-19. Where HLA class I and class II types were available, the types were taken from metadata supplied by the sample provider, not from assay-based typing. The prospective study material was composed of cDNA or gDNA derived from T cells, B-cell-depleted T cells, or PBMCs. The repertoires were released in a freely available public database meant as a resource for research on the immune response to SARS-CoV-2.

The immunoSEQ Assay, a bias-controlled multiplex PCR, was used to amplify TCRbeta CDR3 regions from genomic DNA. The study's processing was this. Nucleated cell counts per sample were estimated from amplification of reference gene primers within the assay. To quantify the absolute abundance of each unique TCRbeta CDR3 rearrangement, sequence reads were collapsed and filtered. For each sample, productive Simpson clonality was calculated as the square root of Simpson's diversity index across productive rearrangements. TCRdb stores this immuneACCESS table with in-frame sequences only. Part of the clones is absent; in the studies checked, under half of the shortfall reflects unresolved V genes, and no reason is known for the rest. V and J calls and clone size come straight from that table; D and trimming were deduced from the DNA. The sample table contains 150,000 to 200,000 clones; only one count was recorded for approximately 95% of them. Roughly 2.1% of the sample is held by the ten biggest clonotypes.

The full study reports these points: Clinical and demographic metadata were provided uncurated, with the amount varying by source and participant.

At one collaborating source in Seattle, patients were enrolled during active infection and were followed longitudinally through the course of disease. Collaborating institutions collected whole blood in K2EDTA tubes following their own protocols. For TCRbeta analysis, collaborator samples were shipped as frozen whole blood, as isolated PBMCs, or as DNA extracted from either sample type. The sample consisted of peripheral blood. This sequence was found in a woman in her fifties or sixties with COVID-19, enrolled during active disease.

Read as DNA, the sequence is TGCGCCAGCAGCCAGGGGAGGGGACAGCCCCAGCATTTT. This translates into CASSQGRGQPQHF. The chain is encoded by TRBV4-1 joined to TRBJ1-5; the D gene is possibly TRBD1, with 5 bases matching. The germline V gene sets CDR1 to MGHRA and CDR2 to YSYEKL. A distance of 10 bases separates the germline ends of V and J, which lose 3 bases and 7 bases respectively. Reading from cysteine to phenylalanine, the CDR3 counts 13 amino acids. Of all the DNA, just the CDR3 is kept, 39 bases in frame from base 1.